These T cell receptor beta chains were read from a single sample in a study of T cells in Graves' hyperthyroidism and ophthalmopathy. MiXCR, applied by TCRdb to the multiplex PCR reads, yields one record per CDR3 protein. The sample contains approximately 560,000 distinct CDR3 sequences, about 15% of which appear only once. The sequenced sample was blood. The source of these receptors is a woman between 25 and 40 years old with Graves' hyperthyroidism. Both conserved end residues are part of each CDR3. The D gene is left open where the match is weak. A row's size may be missing; if present it is once, few, many or a size class.

j_gene,v_gene,abundance,d_gene,len,CDR3aa,CDR3nt
TRBJ1-6,TRBV11-1,-,TRBD1,15,CASSISTGNNSPLHF,TGTGCCAGCAGCATCTCGACAGGGAATAATTCACCCCTCCACTTT
TRBJ2-1,TRBV7-9,few,TRBD2,15,CASSSSSGAINEQFF,TGTGCCAGCAGCTCCTCTAGCGGGGCTATCAATGAGCAGTTCTTC
TRBJ2-1,TRBV6-5,few,-,13,CASSRTHYNEQFF,TGTGCCAGCAGTAGGACCCACTACAATGAGCAGTTCTTC
TRBJ1-1,TRBV15,-,-,21,CATSREGGGIWGGIWNTEAFF,TGTGCCACCAGCAGAGAGGGGGGTGGCATTTGGGGTGGCATTTGGAACACTGAAGCTTTCTTT
TRBJ2-1,TRBV20-1,many,TRBD2,13,CSASVASGGEQFF,TGCAGTGCTAGCGTGGCTAGCGGTGGTGAGCAGTTCTTC
TRBJ2-2,TRBV12-3/TRBV12-4,many,TRBD1,15,CASTRDRSFTGELFF,TGTGCCAGCACCCGGGACAGATCCTTCACCGGGGAGCTGTTTTTT
TRBJ2-1,TRBV11-1,-,TRBD2,20,CASSPTAEGTSGRIWNEQFF,TGTGCCAGCAGCCCAACAGCTGAAGGGACTAGCGGGAGAATATGGAATGAGCAGTTCTTC
TRBJ2-1,TRBV29-1,-,-,12,CSVEGGFDEQFF,TGCAGCGTTGAGGGGGGTTTCGATGAGCAGTTCTTC
TRBJ1-1,TRBV27,-,-,17,CASSLFENRAGRTEAFF,TGTGCCAGCAGTTTATTTGAGAACAGGGCTGGGCGGACTGAAGCTTTCTTT
TRBJ1-1,TRBV18,-,-,15,CASSPLPYFNTEAFF,TGTGCCAGCTCACCACTCCCCTACTTTAACACTGAAGCTTTCTTT
TRBJ1-5,TRBV30,many,-,12,CAWNRDNQPQHF,TGTGCCTGGAACAGGGACAATCAGCCCCAGCATTTT
TRBJ2-7,TRBV6-1,many,-,15,CASSSGSAGVYEQYF,TGTGCCAGCAGTTCCGGGTCGGCCGGCGTCTACGAGCAGTACTTC
TRBJ2-1,TRBV7-6,-,-,13,CASGLLGRYEQFF,TGTGCCAGCGGCTTATTAGGGAGGTATGAGCAGTTCTTC
TRBJ1-5,TRBV12-3/TRBV12-4,few,-,12,CASSWNLGPQHF,TGTGCCAGCAGTTGGAATTTAGGGCCCCAGCATTTT
TRBJ1-1,TRBV5-4,-,-,13,CASSLGPGAEAFF,TGTGCCAGCAGCTTGGGGCCTGGAGCTGAAGCTTTCTTT
TRBJ2-7,TRBV6-1,-,-,14,CASSPTVRPYEQYF,TGTGCCAGCAGTCCGACAGTGAGACCCTACGAGCAGTACTTC
TRBJ2-3,TRBV20-1,many,-,14,CSASYGARTDTQYF,TGCAGTGCTAGTTATGGGGCTCGCACAGATACGCAGTATTTT
TRBJ2-2,TRBV2,many,-,13,CASSKRRSGELFF,TGTGCCAGCAGTAAGAGGCGGTCCGGGGAGCTGTTTTTT
TRBJ2-1,TRBV5-1,many,TRBD1,14,CASSLGQGAGEQFF,TGCGCCAGCAGCTTGGGACAGGGGGCCGGTGAGCAGTTCTTC
TRBJ1-2,TRBV11-2,many,-,14,CASSLVAGQYGYTF,TGTGCCAGCAGCTTAGTCGCCGGGCAGTATGGCTACACCTTC
TRBJ2-7,TRBV3-1,many,-,13,CASSQGAPYDQYF,TGTGCCAGCAGCCAAGGGGCTCCCTATGACCAGTACTTC
TRBJ1-4,TRBV28,many,-,15,CASKGYEGAREKLFF,TGTGCCAGCAAGGGATATGAAGGGGCAAGGGAAAAACTGTTTTTT